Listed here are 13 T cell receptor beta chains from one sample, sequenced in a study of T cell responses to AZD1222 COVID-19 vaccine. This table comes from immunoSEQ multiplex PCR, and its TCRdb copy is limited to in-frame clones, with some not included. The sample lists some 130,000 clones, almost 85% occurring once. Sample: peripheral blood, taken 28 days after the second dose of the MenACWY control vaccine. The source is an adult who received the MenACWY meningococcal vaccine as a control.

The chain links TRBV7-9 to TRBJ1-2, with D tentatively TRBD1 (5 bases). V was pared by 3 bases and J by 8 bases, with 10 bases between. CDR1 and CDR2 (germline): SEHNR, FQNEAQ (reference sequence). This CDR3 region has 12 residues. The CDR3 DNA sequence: TGTGCCAGCAGCTTCAGGGAGGGCGGCTACACCTTC. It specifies CASSFREGGYTF.

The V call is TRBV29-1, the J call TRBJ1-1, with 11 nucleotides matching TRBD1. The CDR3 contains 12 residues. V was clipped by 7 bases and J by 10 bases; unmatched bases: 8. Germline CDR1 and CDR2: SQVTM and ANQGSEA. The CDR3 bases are TGCAGCGCTACTGGGACAGGGGGTCGAGCTTTCTTT. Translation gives CSATGTGGRAFF.

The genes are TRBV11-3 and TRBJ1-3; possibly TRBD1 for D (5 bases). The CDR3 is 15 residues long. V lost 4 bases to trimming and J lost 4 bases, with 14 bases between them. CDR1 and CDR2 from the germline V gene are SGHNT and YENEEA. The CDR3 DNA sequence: TGTGCCAGCAGCTCATTCGACCGGGGGGGAAACACCATATATTTT. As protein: CASSSFDRGGNTIYF.

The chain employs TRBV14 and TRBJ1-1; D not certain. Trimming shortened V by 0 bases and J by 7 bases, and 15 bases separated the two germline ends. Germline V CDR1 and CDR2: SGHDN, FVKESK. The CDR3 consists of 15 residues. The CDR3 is CASSQEGRRLSEAFF. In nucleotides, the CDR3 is TGTGCCAGCAGCCAAGAGGGCAGGCGTCTGAGTGAAGCTTTCTTT.

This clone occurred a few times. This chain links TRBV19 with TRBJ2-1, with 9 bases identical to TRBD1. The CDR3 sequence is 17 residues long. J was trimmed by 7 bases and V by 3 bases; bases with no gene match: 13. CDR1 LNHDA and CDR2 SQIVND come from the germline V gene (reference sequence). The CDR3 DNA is TGTGCCAGTAGTATGGGCTTACAGGGGGCGTACAGGAATGAGCAGTTCTTC. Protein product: CASSMGLQGAYRNEQFF.

CDR3 in DNA: TGCGCCAGCAGCTTGGCCGGCAACAGGGGATACACTGAAGCTTTCTTT. Protein sequence: CASSLAGNRGYTEAFF. V is TRBV5-1 and J is TRBJ1-1, with 7 bases that match TRBD1. The CDR3 length is 16 residues. The V segment lost 0 bases and the J segment 3 bases; nucleotides outside the gene matches: 8. The germline V gene encodes CDR1 SGHRS and CDR2 YFSETQ.

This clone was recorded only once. The CDR3 DNA sequence: TGTGCCAGCATTGGGCTTACGGGCAGCACCATATATTTT. The encoded protein is CASIGLTGSTIYF. The gene calls are TRBV12-3 or TRBV12-4 and TRBJ1-3, with no clear D. The CDR3 is 13 residues long. V was pared by 7 bases and J by 9 bases, with 16 bases between.

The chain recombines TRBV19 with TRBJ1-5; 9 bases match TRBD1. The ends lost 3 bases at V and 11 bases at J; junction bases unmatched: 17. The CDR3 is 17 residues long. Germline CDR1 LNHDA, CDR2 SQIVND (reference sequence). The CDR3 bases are TGTGCCAGTAGTATTGGGGCCGGGACAGGGTCCTTCCGGGCCCAGCATTTT. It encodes CASSIGAGTGSFRAQHF.

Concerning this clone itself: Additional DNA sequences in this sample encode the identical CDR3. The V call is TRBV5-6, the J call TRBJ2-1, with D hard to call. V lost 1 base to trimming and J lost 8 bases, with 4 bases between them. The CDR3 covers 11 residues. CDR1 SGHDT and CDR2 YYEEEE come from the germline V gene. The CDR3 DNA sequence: TGTGCCAGCAGCTTGTACGATGAGCAGTTCTTC. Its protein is CASSLYDEQFF.

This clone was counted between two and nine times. For the CDR3, the DNA is TGTGCCATCAGGCCAGGGGGCTCCTACGAGCAGTACGTC. It specifies CAIRPGGSYEQYV. The chain carries TRBV10-3 and TRBJ2-7; 7 bases fit TRBD1. V shed 6 bases, J shed 0 bases, and the junction held 2 bases outside the gene matches. CDR3 length: 13 amino acids. Germline CDR1 and CDR2: ENHRY and SYGVKD.

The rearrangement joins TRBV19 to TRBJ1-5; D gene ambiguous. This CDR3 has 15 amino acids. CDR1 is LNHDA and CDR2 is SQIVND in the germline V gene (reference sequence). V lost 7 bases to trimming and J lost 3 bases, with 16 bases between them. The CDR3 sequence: CASTVMTRHNQPQHF. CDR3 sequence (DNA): TGTGCCAGTACCGTAATGACGCGACACAATCAGCCCCAGCATTTT.

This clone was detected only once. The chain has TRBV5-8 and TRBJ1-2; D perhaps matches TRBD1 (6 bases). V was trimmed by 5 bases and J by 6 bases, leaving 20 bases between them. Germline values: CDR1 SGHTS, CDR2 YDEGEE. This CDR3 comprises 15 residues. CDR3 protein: CASSRPPRGAHGYTF. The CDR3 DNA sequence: TGTGCCAGCAGTCGTCCCCCGAGGGGGGCACATGGCTACACCTTC. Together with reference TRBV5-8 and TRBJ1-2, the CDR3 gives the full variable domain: EAGVTQSPTHLIKTRGQQATLRCSPISGHTSVYWYQQALGLGLQFLLWYDEGEERNRGNFPPRFSGRQFPNYSSELNVNALELEDSALYLCASSRPPRGAHGYTFGSGTRLTVV.

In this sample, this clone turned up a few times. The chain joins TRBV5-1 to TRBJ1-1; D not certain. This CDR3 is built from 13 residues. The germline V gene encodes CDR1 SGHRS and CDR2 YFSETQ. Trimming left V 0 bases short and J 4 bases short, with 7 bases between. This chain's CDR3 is CASSLDPGTEAFF. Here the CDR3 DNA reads TGCGCCAGCAGCTTGGACCCGGGCACTGAAGCTTTCTTT.